The next 28 T cell receptor beta chains were all read from a single sample in a study of blood T cell repertoires in COVID-19 (dated by TCRdb to about 2020). The library was built by means of the immunoSEQ multiplex PCR assay. TCRdb re-hosts the immuneACCESS table, in-frame sequences only. Its copies lack some clones; in the studies checked, an unresolved V gene accounts for under half of them, and the cause for the rest is not known. This sample holds roughly 80,000 clones; approximately 83% were observed only once. Roughly 9% of the sample belongs to the ten largest clones. The sample consisted of peripheral blood. The receptors were sampled from a human donor in a cohort sampled during active COVID-19.

The chain combines TRBV5-1 with TRBJ2-3, with 7 nucleotides matching TRBD2. The V and J ends lost 6 bases and 6 bases, in that order; junction bases with no gene match: 10. CDR3 length: 14 amino acids. Germline V lookup: CDR1 SGHRS, CDR2 YFSETQ. The CDR3 nucleotides read TGCGCCAGCAAGGTGGGAGGGCCGGGGGATACGCAGTATTTT. Protein sequence: CASKVGGPGDTQYF.

The genes are TRBV18 and TRBJ2-3; 11 bases are shared with TRBD2. CDR3 size: 17 residues. In germline, CDR1 is KGHSH, CDR2 LQKENI. After removal of 3 bases from V and 2 bases from J, the junction contained 7 bases not matched to a gene. The CDR3 protein is CASSPRTSGFLTDTQYF. The CDR3 bases are TGTGCCAGCTCACCTAGGACTAGCGGGTTCCTCACAGATACGCAGTATTTT.

This clone has more than one count but fewer than ten. V and J are TRBV6-5 and TRBJ2-1; 7 bases match TRBD2. The CDR3 totals 15 residues. The V gene end was trimmed by 5 bases and the J gene end by 0 bases; junction bases not matched to a gene: 4. The V gene's germline CDR1 is MNHEY and CDR2 SVGAGI. CDR3 bases: TGTGCCAGCAGTCTAGCGGTTAGCTCCTACAATGAGCAGTTCTTC. It codes for CASSLAVSSYNEQFF.

The genes are TRBV28 and TRBJ1-2; D call uncertain. The CDR3 length is 12 residues. From germline, CDR1 is MDHEN and CDR2 SYDVKM. Trimming took 6 bases from V and 2 from J, leaving 7 bases between them. The CDR3 sequence: CASSLQNYGYTF. The DNA of the CDR3 is TGTGCCAGCAGCCTACAGAACTATGGCTACACCTTC.

The V call is TRBV3-1 (or the pseudogene TRBV3-2), the J call TRBJ2-1; 8 nucleotides agree with TRBD2. CDR1 LGHDT and CDR2 YNNKEL come from the germline V gene (reference sequence). V gave up 0 bases and J gave up 6 bases; unmatched junction bases: 10. The CDR3 consists of 17 residues. CDR3 residues: CASSQDWASGRGNEQFF. DNA for the CDR3: TGTGCCAGCAGCCAAGATTGGGCCAGCGGGAGAGGCAATGAGCAGTTCTTC.

V usage is TRBV6-5 and J usage is TRBJ1-3; no clear D. V was trimmed by 7 bases and J by 0 bases, leaving 4 bases between them. The germline V gene has CDR1 MNHEY and CDR2 SVGAGI. This CDR3 contains 12 residues. For the CDR3, the DNA is TGTGCCAGCACCTCCTCTGGAAACACCATATATTTT. This codes for CASTSSGNTIYF.

This clone has a single count. The chain has TRBV7-2 and TRBJ1-3; tentative D call: TRBD1 (5 bases). The germline V gene has CDR1 SGHTA and CDR2 FQGNSA. The CDR3 runs to 15 residues. Trimming took 6 bases from V and 2 from J, leaving 14 bases between them. DNA for the CDR3: TGTGCCAGCAGTGGGGCCCCGGGAGCTGGAAACACCATATATTTT. It is translated as CASSGAPGAGNTIYF.

This clone was seen only a few times. This sequence joins TRBV6-2 or TRBV6-3 and TRBJ1-3; D is unresolved. CDR1 is MNHEY and CDR2 is SVGEGT in the germline V gene. The CDR3 is made up of 13 amino acids. V was pared by 5 bases and J by 3 bases, with 8 bases between. CDR3 in amino acids: CASSLQLGNTIYF. DNA of the CDR3: TGTGCCAGCAGTCTCCAACTTGGAAACACCATATATTTT.

The chain links TRBV6-5 to TRBJ2-7; D is ambiguous. The CDR3 contains 14 residues. V was cut by 3 bases and J by 0 bases, with 9 bases left in between. The germline V gene has CDR1 MNHEY and CDR2 SVGAGI. CDR3 DNA sequence: TGTGCCAGCAGTTATCACCCGGGCTCCTACGAGCAGTACTTC. It is translated as CASSYHPGSYEQYF.

The chain carries TRBV15 and TRBJ1-4; no firm D call. Germline V CDR1 and CDR2: LNHNV, YYDKDF (reference sequence). This CDR3 comprises 13 residues. Trimming removed 1 base from V and 4 bases from J, with 4 bases in between. This CDR3 reads CATSRGSNEKLFF. CDR3 bases: TGTGCCACCAGCAGAGGGAGTAATGAAAAACTGTTTTTT.

The chain recombines TRBV19 with TRBJ2-5; 8 nucleotides agree with TRBD2. J gave up 4 bases and V 3 bases, and 7 bases lay outside the gene matches. The V gene's germline CDR1 is LNHDA and CDR2 SQIVND (reference sequence). The CDR3 runs to 15 residues. CDR3 coding DNA: TGTGCCAGTAGTATCCTGGATCTAGCGGGAGAGACCCAGTACTTC. As protein: CASSILDLAGETQYF.

The chain is built from TRBV3-1 (or the pseudogene TRBV3-2) and TRBJ1-6; 8 bases are a match to TRBD1. CDR3 length: 13 amino acids. Germline loops: CDR1 LGHDT, CDR2 YNNKEL (reference sequence). V was pared by 10 bases and J by 7 bases, with 6 bases of the junction left unmatched. CDR3 region: CATQTGENSPLHF. DNA for the CDR3: TGTGCCACCCAGACAGGGGAAAATTCACCCCTCCACTTT.

The V gene is TRBV6-5, the J gene TRBJ1-5, with a possible D match to TRBD1 (6 bases). Looked up from germline, CDR1 is MNHEY and CDR2 is SVGAGI. CDR3 length: 14 residues. The germline V and J ends were trimmed by 6 bases and 5 bases, with 14 bases remaining between them. The CDR3 protein is CASSAGTSHQPQHF. DNA of the CDR3: TGTGCCAGCAGCGCCGGGACAAGCCATCAGCCCCAGCATTTT.

V is TRBV28 and J is TRBJ2-3, with 8 bases that match TRBD2. This CDR3 region has 14 residues. CDR1 and CDR2 from the germline V gene are MDHEN and SYDVKM. J lost 4 bases, V lost 8 bases, and 8 bases had no gene match. The CDR3 sequence is CASASAGDSDTQYF. CDR3 in DNA: TGTGCCAGCGCCTCAGCGGGAGACTCAGATACGCAGTATTTT.

In this sample, this clone turned up once. The chain employs TRBV28 and TRBJ2-6; D remains ambiguous. This CDR3 has 15 residues. Trimming shortened V by 3 bases and J by 0 bases, and 6 bases separated the two germline ends. The germline gives CDR1 MDHEN, CDR2 SYDVKM. The DNA of the CDR3 is TGTGCCAGCAGTTTGGTGGCCTCTGGGGCCAACGTCCTGACTTTC. Translation: CASSLVASGANVLTF.

This clone counts as medium-sized. V gene TRBV25-1 combines with J gene TRBJ2-3; D possibly corresponds to TRBD2 (5 bases). Deletions cut 5 bases from V and 6 bases from J, with 6 bases between. Per germline, CDR1 MGHDK and CDR2 SYGVNS. The CDR3 is 11 amino acids. CDR3 in amino acids: CASSSGDTQYF. CDR3 DNA: TGTGCCAGCAGTTCGGGGGATACGCAGTATTTT.

The CDR3 is CASSLRGRDEQFF. CDR3 bases: TGTGCCAGTAGTCTCAGGGGGCGGGATGAGCAGTTCTTC. This chain links TRBV19 with TRBJ2-1; TRBD1 matches 8 bases. The CDR3 has 13 residues. With 5 bases clipped from V and 8 bases from J, the junction kept 5 bases outside the gene matches. Germline CDR1 and CDR2: LNHDA and SQIVND (reference sequence).

This clone was counted once. This chain connects TRBV11-2 to TRBJ2-3; D possibly corresponds to TRBD1 (5 bases). The CDR3 runs 15 residues. Between the trimmed V and J ends, which lost 5 bases and 5 bases, there was a span of 17 bases. Germline V gives CDR1 SGHAT, CDR2 FQNNGV. The CDR3 is CASSLSDSRRDTQYF. The DNA of the CDR3 is TGTGCCAGCAGCCTAAGCGACAGTAGGAGAGATACGCAGTATTTT.

The rearrangement uses TRBV12-3 or TRBV12-4 and TRBJ1-2; the D is unclear. The V end lost 8 bases, the J end lost 7 bases, and 14 bases lay between the germline ends. This CDR3 comprises 12 residues. The DNA for the CDR3 is TGTGCCAGCGTCCGGGGTTGGGGTGGCTACACCTTC. Encoded protein: CASVRGWGGYTF.

The rearrangement links TRBV5-8 to TRBJ1-5; TRBD1 agrees at 8 bases. With 4 bases clipped from V and 7 bases from J, the junction kept 10 bases outside the gene matches. From germline, CDR1 is SGHTS and CDR2 YDEGEE. CDR3 length: 15 amino acids. In DNA, the CDR3 is TGTGCCAGCAGCATAGGACAGGGCGAATACCAGCCCCAGCATTTT. Its translation: CASSIGQGEYQPQHF.

Only one count was recorded for this clone. The chain carries TRBV5-4 and TRBJ2-3; 10 bases map to TRBD2. The CDR3 is 15 residues long. With 2 bases clipped from V and 4 bases from J, the junction kept 4 bases outside the gene matches. The germline gives CDR1 SGHNT, CDR2 YYREEE (reference sequence). The CDR3 sequence is CASSLAGGPADTQYF. CDR3 nucleotide sequence: TGTGCCAGCAGCTTAGCGGGAGGGCCGGCAGATACGCAGTATTTT.

The V and J genes are TRBV18 and TRBJ1-4; 8 bases agree with TRBD1. CDR3 size: 15 residues. The J segment lost 5 bases and the V segment lost 4 bases, leaving 6 bases of the junction unmatched. CDR1 KGHSH and CDR2 LQKENI come from the germline V gene. CDR3 DNA: TGTGCCAGCTCACTATACAGGGGGACGAATGAAAAACTGTTTTTT. This gives the protein CASSLYRGTNEKLFF.

This chain joins TRBV18 and TRBJ2-3; the D gene is possibly TRBD2 (6 bases). The CDR3 totals 15 residues. Germline CDR1 and CDR2: KGHSH and LQKENI. V was shortened by 3 bases and J by 2 bases, with 12 bases between the two germline ends. The CDR3 is CASSPRGEFTDTQYF. CDR3 nucleotides: TGTGCCAGCTCACCTCGCGGGGAGTTCACAGATACGCAGTATTTT.

The CDR3 region has the DNA TGTGGGGCTGACATTCAGTACTTC. Its translation is CGADIQYF. The J gene is TRBJ2-4, the V gene TRBV2; D unresolved. The CDR3 loop spans 8 amino acids. Germline V CDR1 and CDR2: SNHLY, FYNNEI. Combining the CDR3 with reference TRBV2 and TRBJ2-4 gives the whole variable domain EPEVTQTPSHQVTQMGQEVILRCVPISNHLYFYWYRQILGQKVEFLVSFYNNEISEKSEIFDDQFSVERPDGSNFTLKIRSTKLEDSAMYFCGADIQYFGAGTRLSVL.

V and J are TRBV3-1 (or the pseudogene TRBV3-2) and TRBJ1-1; D is ambiguous. The CDR3 spans 14 residues. Germline V CDR1 and CDR2: LGHDT, YNNKEL (reference sequence). Trimming shortened V by 4 bases and J by 3 bases, and 12 bases separated the two germline ends. The CDR3 nucleotides are TGTGCCAGCAGCCCGGCCGACATCGACACTGAAGCTTTCTTT. Translated, it gives CASSPADIDTEAFF.

Only a few counts were recorded for this clone. The chain links TRBV6-1 to TRBJ2-2, with D possibly matching TRBD1 (6 bases). Germline CDR1 MNHNS, CDR2 SASEGT. The ends were cut back, 3 bases at V and 7 bases at J, with 9 bases in the middle. This CDR3 region has 13 residues. The CDR3 here is CASSERTVGELFF. The CDR3 DNA reads TGTGCCAGCAGTGAGAGGACAGTCGGGGAGCTGTTTTTT.

The chain combines TRBV25-1 with TRBJ2-1, with TRBD2 as a possible D gene (9 bases). The CDR3 covers 16 residues. The ends were cut back, 7 bases at V and 9 bases at J, with 25 bases in the middle. CDR1 MGHDK and CDR2 SYGVNS come from the germline V gene. DNA of the CDR3: TGTGCCAGCACCCCAGGGGGCTTAGCGGGAGTAGGTGAGCAGTTCTTC. The encoded protein is CASTPGGLAGVGEQFF.

This chain connects TRBV7-3 to TRBJ2-2, with 10 positions matching TRBD2. Trimming took 5 bases from V and 5 from J; bases not matched to a gene: 11. This CDR3 contains 17 residues. Germline V lookup: CDR1 SGHTA, CDR2 FQGTGA. CDR3 region: CASSPPASGSRTGELFF. Here the CDR3 DNA reads TGTGCCAGCAGCCCCCCAGCTAGCGGGAGTCGAACCGGGGAGCTGTTTTTT.